One and the same sample provided the 26 T cell receptor beta chains below, sequenced in a study of blood T cell repertoires in COVID-19. TCRdb keeps only in-frame clones here, not all; method: immunoSEQ multiplex PCR. The table has some 68,000 clones, 80% to 90% seen once; the top ten hold approximately 2.9%. The specimen sequenced was peripheral blood. The receptors stem from a man aged 50 or older with acute or convalescent COVID-19.

V and J are TRBV3-1 (or the pseudogene TRBV3-2) and TRBJ2-2; D perhaps matches TRBD1 (6 bases). CDR1 LGHDT and CDR2 YNNKEL come from the germline V gene (reference sequence). V was clipped by 4 bases and J by 6 bases, with 12 bases between them. The CDR3 covers 14 residues. The CDR3 bases are TGTGCCAGCAGCCCACAGGGTTTTGCCGGGGAGCTGTTTTTT. Protein product: CASSPQGFAGELFF.

The gene calls are TRBV23-1 and TRBJ2-3; 10 bases agree with TRBD2. TRBV23-1 is designated an ORF whose function remains uncertain. J was trimmed by 5 bases and V by 0 bases; bases with no gene match: 17. This CDR3 has 20 residues. The CDR3 region has the DNA TGCGCCAGCAGTCAATCTGCTGGGTCTAGCGGGAGCCAAGGGGGAGATACGCAGTATTTT. It translates to CASSQSAGSSGSQGGDTQYF.

The chain joins TRBV6-5 to TRBJ1-5; tentative D call: TRBD1 (5 bases). The CDR3 loop spans 13 amino acids. The V and J ends lost 5 bases and 4 bases respectively, with 9 bases between them. Germline V CDR1 and CDR2: MNHEY, SVGAGI. CDR3 DNA sequence: TGTGCCAGCAGTCGACAGCAAAATCAGCCCCAGCATTTT. Protein product: CASSRQQNQPQHF.

V is TRBV28 and J is TRBJ2-3, with TRBD2 matching over 11 bases. Germline loops: CDR1 MDHEN, CDR2 SYDVKM. This CDR3 region has 18 residues. With V trimmed by 7 bases and J by 0 bases, 12 bases remained unmatched. CDR3 sequence (DNA): TGTGCCAGCACGCATAACCTCGGGACTAGCGGCAGCACAGATACGCAGTATTTT. It encodes CASTHNLGTSGSTDTQYF.

The V gene is TRBV9, the J gene TRBJ1-1; 9 bases agree with TRBD1. Germline CDR1 and CDR2: SGDLS and YYNGEE. CDR3 size: 14 residues. J was trimmed by 10 bases and V by 0 bases; bases with no gene match: 7. CDR3 bases: TGTGCCAGCAGCGTAGACTACAGGGGGCGTAGAGCTTTCTTT. Amino acid sequence: CASSVDYRGRRAFF.

V usage is TRBV5-8 and J usage is TRBJ1-5; 10 bases fit TRBD1. Germline V gene sequence: CDR1 SGHTS, CDR2 YDEGEE. The CDR3 covers 15 residues. J was trimmed by 5 bases and V by 7 bases; bases with no gene match: 9. CDR3 amino acids: CASGDRGRRDQPQHF. As DNA, the CDR3 is TGTGCCAGCGGTGACAGGGGGCGCCGGGATCAGCCCCAGCATTTT.

This chain uses TRBV3-1 (or the pseudogene TRBV3-2) with TRBJ1-6; D remains unclear. V lost 0 bases and J lost 14, with 11 bases in between. The CDR3 consists of 13 residues. CDR1 is LGHDT and CDR2 is YNNKEL in the germline V gene (reference sequence). This chain's CDR3 is CASSQDTGFTLHF. The CDR3 DNA reads as TGTGCCAGCAGCCAAGATACGGGGTTCACCCTCCACTTT.

The J gene is TRBJ2-5, the V gene TRBV24-1; no firm D call. The CDR3 consists of 12 residues. V was pared by 3 bases and J by 5 bases, with 6 bases between. The germline CDR1 and CDR2 sequences are KGHDR and SFDVKD. This CDR3 is CATSDVMETQYF. The CDR3 DNA reads as TGTGCCACCAGTGATGTTATGGAGACCCAGTACTTC.

This chain links TRBV6-5 with TRBJ1-6; unclear D gene. From germline, CDR1 is MNHEY and CDR2 SVGAGI. Trimming took off 2 bases at V and 2 bases at J, with 10 bases between the two ends. The CDR3 covers 16 residues. This CDR3 is CASSYVGSPYNSPLHF. For the CDR3, the DNA is TGTGCCAGCAGTTACGTGGGGAGTCCCTATAATTCACCCCTCCACTTT.

This sequence joins TRBV18 and TRBJ2-3, with TRBD1 as a possible D gene (6 bases). Germline CDR1 KGHSH, CDR2 LQKENI. The CDR3 loop spans 17 amino acids. V was shortened by 1 base and J by 1 base, with 15 bases between the two germline ends. The CDR3 DNA reads TGTGCCAGCTCACCACGTTCAGGGGTGACTCGCACAGATACGCAGTATTTT. Its translation is CASSPRSGVTRTDTQYF.

This chain joins TRBV18 and TRBJ1-3, with 9 bases matching TRBD1. CDR1 and CDR2 (germline): KGHSH, LQKENI. The J segment lost 3 bases and the V segment lost 3 bases, leaving 6 bases of the junction unmatched. This CDR3 is built from 16 residues. CDR3 DNA sequence: TGTGCCAGCTCACCCCGCTGGACAGGGGTTGGAAACACCATATATTTT. This sequence encodes CASSPRWTGVGNTIYF.

This clone was observed once. This chain links TRBV10-3 with TRBJ1-1, with D tentatively TRBD1 (6 bases). V was trimmed by 6 bases and J by 4 bases, leaving 9 bases between them. The CDR3 runs 12 residues. Germline lookup yields CDR1 ENHRY and CDR2 SYGVKD. CDR3 DNA: TGTGCCATCAGACAGGGAAGCACTGAAGCTTTCTTT. Translating gives CAIRQGSTEAFF.

The chain joins TRBV11-2 to TRBJ2-3, with 8 positions matching TRBD2. Trimming cost V 5 bases and J 2 bases; bases outside gene matches: 9. The CDR3 totals 16 residues. In germline, CDR1 is SGHAT, CDR2 FQNNGV. CDR3 protein: CASSPFREGFTDTQYF. The DNA of the CDR3 is TGTGCCAGCAGCCCATTCCGGGAGGGGTTCACAGATACGCAGTATTTT.

The rearrangement joins TRBV14 to TRBJ1-2; weak D call: TRBD1 (5 bases). Germline CDR1 is SGHDN and CDR2 is FVKESK. This CDR3 comprises 14 residues. V lost 0 bases and J 7 bases, leaving 12 bases between the germline ends. This chain's CDR3 is CASSQEGARAGYTF. The CDR3 DNA follows: TGTGCCAGCAGCCAAGAAGGGGCCAGGGCTGGCTACACCTTC.

In its sample, this clone was seen a few times. The gene calls are TRBV24-1 and TRBJ2-3; the match to TRBD2 covers 13 bases. From germline, CDR1 is KGHDR and CDR2 SFDVKD. With 4 bases clipped from V and 3 bases from J, the junction kept 6 bases outside the gene matches. This CDR3 region has 17 residues. CDR3 loop: CATSERTSGRSTDTQYF. CDR3 in DNA: TGTGCCACCAGTGAAAGGACTAGCGGGAGAAGTACAGATACGCAGTATTTT.

The chain couples TRBV27 to TRBJ2-3; 9 bases agree with TRBD1. This CDR3 has 14 amino acids. V was clipped by 5 bases and J by 8 bases; unmatched bases: 8. CDR1 and CDR2 from the germline V gene are MNHEY and SMNVEV (reference sequence). This CDR3 is CASSTPRDRVTQYF. Written as DNA, the CDR3 is TGTGCCAGCAGTACACCCCGGGACAGGGTTACGCAGTATTTT.

This sequence joins TRBV7-2 and TRBJ2-3, with 8 bases identical to TRBD2. J lost 3 bases, V lost 8 bases, and 10 bases had no gene match. Germline CDR1 is SGHTA and CDR2 is FQGNSA. This CDR3 contains 15 residues. The CDR3 is CASDASGGGTDTQYF. DNA of the CDR3: TGTGCCAGCGACGCCTCGGGCGGGGGGACAGATACGCAGTATTTT.

The rearrangement uses TRBV5-1 and TRBJ1-2; no firm D call. Germline loops: CDR1 SGHRS, CDR2 YFSETQ. Trimming stripped 6 bases from V and 4 bases from J, with 16 bases between. CDR3 length: 14 amino acids. The CDR3 sequence is CASKGGDYGYGYTF. In DNA form, the CDR3 reads TGCGCCAGCAAAGGCGGGGATTATGGCTATGGCTACACCTTC.

This chain links TRBV19 with TRBJ1-1; D may be TRBD1 (6 bases). Germline lookup yields CDR1 LNHDA and CDR2 SQIVND (reference sequence). The length of the CDR3 is 17 residues. V gave up 5 bases and J gave up 5 bases, with 24 bases separating them. The CDR3 sequence: CASSSLNSQLRGTEAFF. DNA for the CDR3: TGTGCCAGTAGTTCCCTAAACTCGCAACTTAGGGGGACTGAAGCTTTCTTT.

The CDR3 protein is CASSFRDRGTEAFF. DNA of the CDR3: TGTGCCAGCAGTTTCCGGGATCGGGGCACTGAAGCTTTCTTT. The rearrangement joins TRBV27 to TRBJ1-1; D is undetermined. V was pared by 3 bases and J by 4 bases, with 12 bases between. The length of the CDR3 is 14 residues. The germline gives CDR1 MNHEY, CDR2 SMNVEV (reference sequence).

As DNA, the CDR3 is TGTGCCAGCAGTGAAGTTTTCGATGGCTTTCAGCCCCAGCATTTT. As protein: CASSEVFDGFQPQHF. The chain joins TRBV6-1 to TRBJ1-5; D unresolved. Trimming cost V 1 base and J 6 bases, with 13 bases left between them. The CDR3 contains 15 residues. Germline V lookup: CDR1 MNHNS, CDR2 SASEGT.

The chain joins TRBV5-1 to TRBJ1-2; 7 bases match TRBD1. Germline CDR1 and CDR2: SGHRS and YFSETQ. V lost 0 bases and J lost 5; bases outside the gene matches: 10. This CDR3 comprises 16 residues. The CDR3, as DNA: TGCGCCAGCAGCTTGGCCGGGACAGCAGACAGATATGGCTACACCTTC. This encodes CASSLAGTADRYGYTF. The variable domain in full, completed from reference TRBV5-1 and TRBJ1-2, reads KAGVTQTPRYLIKTRGQQVTLSCSPISGHRSVSWYQQTPGQGLQFLFEYFSETQRNKGNFPGRFSGRQFSNSRSEMNVSTLELGDSALYLCASSLAGTADRYGYTFGSGTRLTVV.

V and J are TRBV6-5 and TRBJ2-7; 9 bases align to TRBD2. CDR1 MNHEY and CDR2 SVGAGI come from the germline V gene. With 6 bases clipped from V and 6 bases from J, the junction kept 12 bases outside the gene matches. The CDR3 totals 15 residues. The CDR3: CASSLAGLSSGEQYF. CDR3 coding DNA: TGTGCCAGCAGCCTAGCGGGACTGTCGTCGGGCGAGCAGTACTTC.

The chain uses TRBV7-9 and TRBJ2-7; TRBD2 might be the D (6 bases). The V and J ends lost 1 base and 3 bases respectively, with 10 bases between them. The CDR3 runs 14 residues. Germline V CDR1 and CDR2: SEHNR, FQNEAQ (reference sequence). The CDR3 here is CASSLVGGVYEQYF. The DNA for the CDR3 is TGTGCCAGCAGCTTAGTGGGAGGCGTCTACGAGCAGTACTTC.

The rearrangement uses TRBV18 and TRBJ1-3; D remains ambiguous. This CDR3 has 15 amino acids. V lost 6 bases, J lost 7 bases, and 19 bases lay in between. Germline V CDR1 and CDR2: KGHSH, LQKENI. CDR3 nucleotides: TGTGCCAGCTCGCCAGTGGAGGGAGGTGTCAACACCATATATTTT. Its protein product is CASSPVEGGVNTIYF.

This chain joins TRBV4-1 and TRBJ1-4; D might be TRBD1 (5 bases). The CDR3 has 15 amino acids. Trimming removed 3 bases at V and 3 bases at J, with 11 bases between. The germline CDR1 and CDR2 sequences are MGHRA and YSYEKL. The CDR3 bases are TGCGCCAGCAGCCATCCAGACAGACCTAATGAAAAACTGTTTTTT. Its protein product is CASSHPDRPNEKLFF.